The T cell receptor beta chain under discussion was sequenced for a study of cytomegalovirus exposure and HLA in healthy donors. The CDR3 runs to 15 residues. J lost 3 bases, V lost 7 bases, and 4 bases had no gene match. The V gene's germline CDR1 is LNHDA and CDR2 SQIVND (reference sequence). At the time of sampling, donors were nominally healthy, though unrecorded immune exposures were likely. PCR used 60 Vbeta primers and 13 Jbeta primers. Some clones are missing from TCRdb's copy, which holds only in-frame ones; the method was immunoSEQ multiplex PCR. The sample has 150,000 to 200,000 clones, roughly 82% seen once. This clone occurred a few times. The antigen is undetermined. Regarding the study as a whole: Further analysis was carried out later, and it showed several of the most significant clusters appearing linked to common viral pathogens. The authors later found HLA-associated TCR beta chains more clonally expanded than equally common others. Productive status was seen about 87% or about 30% of the time for most TCR beta V segments in an earlier analysis.

This TCR was sampled from a girl aged 10 to 17 in good health and CMV-seropositive. Sequencing was done on a sample of PBMCs. The chain couples TRBV19 to TRBJ2-3, with TRBD2 matching 13 bases. The CDR3 region is CASTVTSGRTDTQYF. CDR3 nucleotide sequence: TGTGCCAGTACCGTGACTAGCGGGAGGACAGATACGCAGTATTTT. The complete variable domain, with remaining parts taken from reference TRBV19 and TRBJ2-3, reads DGGITQSPKYLFRKEGQNVTLSCEQNLNHDAMYWYRQDPGQGLRLIYYSQIVNDFQKGDIAEGYSVSREKKESFPLTVTSAQKNPTAFYLCASTVTSGRTDTQYFGPGTRLTVL.